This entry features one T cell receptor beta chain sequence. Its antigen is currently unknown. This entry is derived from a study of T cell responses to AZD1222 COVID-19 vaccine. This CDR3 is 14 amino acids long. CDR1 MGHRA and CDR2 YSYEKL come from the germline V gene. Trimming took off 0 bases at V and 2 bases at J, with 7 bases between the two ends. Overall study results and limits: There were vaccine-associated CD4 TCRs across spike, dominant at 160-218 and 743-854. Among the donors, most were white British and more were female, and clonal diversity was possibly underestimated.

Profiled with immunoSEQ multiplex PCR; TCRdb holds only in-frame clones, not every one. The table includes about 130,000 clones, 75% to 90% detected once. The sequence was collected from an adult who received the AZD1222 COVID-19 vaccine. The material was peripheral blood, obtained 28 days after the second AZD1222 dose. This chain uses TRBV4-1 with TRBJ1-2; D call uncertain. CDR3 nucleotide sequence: TGCGCCAGCAGCCAAGATGGGGTAAACTATGGCTACACCTTC. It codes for CASSQDGVNYGYTF.